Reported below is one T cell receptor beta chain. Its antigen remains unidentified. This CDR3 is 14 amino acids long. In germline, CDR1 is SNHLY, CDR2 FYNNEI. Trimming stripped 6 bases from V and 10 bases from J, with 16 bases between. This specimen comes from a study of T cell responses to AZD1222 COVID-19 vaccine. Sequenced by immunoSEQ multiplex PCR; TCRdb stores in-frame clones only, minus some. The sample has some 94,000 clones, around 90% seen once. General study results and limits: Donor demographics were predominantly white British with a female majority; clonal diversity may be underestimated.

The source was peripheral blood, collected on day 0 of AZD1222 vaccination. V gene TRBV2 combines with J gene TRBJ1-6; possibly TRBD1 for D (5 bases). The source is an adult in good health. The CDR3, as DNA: TGTGCCAGCAGCGAGGGGAAGGCACACTCACCCCTCCACTTT. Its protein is CASSEGKAHSPLHF.